A selection of T cell receptor beta chains follows, all from one sample in a study of tumor-infiltrating lymphocytes in localized non-small cell lung cancer. Method: immunoSEQ multiplex PCR; TCRdb's copy keeps in-frame clones and lacks some. The repertoire holds tens of thousands of clones, with approximately 59% as singletons. The material sequenced was lung tumor tissue. The receptors derive from a human donor with non-small cell lung cancer. Both conserved end residues are trimmed from each CDR3.

j_call v_call cdr3_aa
TRBJ1-2 TRBV19 ASREGRGVGYGYT
TRBJ2-5 TRBV5-6 ASSPWGRGKETQY
TRBJ2-5 TRBV10-1 ASSRSTGETQY
TRBJ1-2 TRBV7-2 ASSPEGGGNYGYT
TRBJ1-1 TRBV2 ASSVGGRTEAF
TRBJ1-2 TRBV10-1 ASSDSDRNYGYT
TRBJ2-3 TRBV9 ASNLRGNTDTQY
TRBJ1-1 TRBV28 ASSFRGAGNTEAF
TRBJ1-6 TRBV2 ASSVDRARSPLH
TRBJ1-4 TRBV15 ATSRAARGENEKLF
TRBJ2-7 TRBV18 ASSPAFVDEQY
TRBJ1-2 TRBV4-1 ASSQGGPGNYGYT
TRBJ2-1 TRBV11-2 ASSLLSGSRSYNEQF
TRBJ1-1 TRBV5-8 ASSLGGIVKNTEAF
TRBJ2-7 TRBV28 ASSSGGRGLYEQY
TRBJ2-2 TRBV28 ASSSLGRDTGELF
TRBJ1-2 TRBV11-2 ASSKQTNYGYT
TRBJ2-7 TRBV6-5 ASSYGLAYEQY
TRBJ1-1 TRBV18 ASSQGSSNTEAF
TRBJ1-1 TRBV6-5 ASSEARTDEAF
TRBJ1-1 TRBV9 ASSVGPGNTEAF
TRBJ2-4 TRBV6-4 ASSEGLAKNIQY
TRBJ2-1 TRBV7-2 ASSLAGASGSWDEQF
TRBJ2-7 TRBV30 AWSVRAGGVEQY
TRBJ2-7 TRBV15 ATSKGYEQY
TRBJ1-2 TRBV5-1 ASRSPVGQEGYT
TRBJ1-1 TRBV18 ASSQATGEDTEAF
TRBJ2-1 TRBV5-1 ASSLLGKAYNEQF
TRBJ2-3 TRBV6-1 ASSVLAGSTDTQY
TRBJ2-2 TRBV7-9 ARTPGQITTGELF
TRBJ1-2 TRBV5-1 ASRAQLDRVYGYT
TRBJ1-2 TRBV5-4 ASSSWTGDGGYT
TRBJ1-2 TRBV5-1 ASSLGAATNYGYT
TRBJ1-1 TRBV18 ASSPSGPEAF
TRBJ1-4 TRBV7-9 ASSHNGPEEKLF
TRBJ2-1 TRBV7-2 ASSSWTSGGDEQF
TRBJ2-2 TRBV10-1 ASSADGELF
TRBJ1-1 TRBV7-9 ASSSPPGNTEAF
TRBJ2-2 TRBV7-9 ASRPDQAGELF
TRBJ2-3 TRBV19 ASSRQVSTDTQY
TRBJ1-1 TRBV6-1 ASRGTGLGQAF
TRBJ2-7 TRBV18 ASSPYVTGEQY
TRBJ2-7 TRBV7-9 ASSPLLSPGEQY
TRBJ2-6 TRBV4-1 ASSQGQGANSGANVLT
TRBJ2-2 TRBV2 ASSPDRANTGELF
TRBJ2-1 TRBV2 ASSEVFGEQF
TRBJ2-3 TRBV7-2 ASSLRADTQY
TRBJ2-7 TRBV6-6 ASKPGLNSYEQY
TRBJ2-3 TRBV2 ASSWYPSSTDTQY
TRBJ2-7 TRBV2 ASSGQGGGYEQY
TRBJ1-1 TRBV19 ASSWGVNTEAF
TRBJ2-3 TRBV12-5 ASGLVQAAVTDTQY